In its sample, the clone carrying this T cell receptor (beta chain) was seen many times. The data are from a study of type 1 regulatory T cells. Study context: T-allo10 is an in vitro-generated, Tr1-enriched CD4 T cell product specific for alloantigen.

TCRdb processed the reads anew with MiXCR; each CDR3 protein has one entry. The sample lists about 97,000 distinct CDR3 sequences, around a third seen once, with around 2.2% in the top ten. V lost 2 bases to trimming and J lost 1 base, with 9 bases between them. Germline values: CDR1 LNHDA, CDR2 SQIVND (reference sequence). The CDR3 covers 14 residues. The sequencing sample was made of CD4+ T cells, either the whole sample or a sorted fraction (not recorded which). The V and J genes are TRBV19 and TRBJ2-7; D tentatively reads TRBD1 or TRBD2 (5 bases each). The sequence was collected from a human donor in good health. The CDR3 region has the DNA TGTGCCAGTAGTATAACCTGGGGGTCCTACGAGCAGTACTTC. Its translation: CASSITWGSYEQYF.